This is a list of T cell receptor beta chains from one sample in a study of T-cell reconstitution after alpha-beta-depleted transplantation in children. TCRdb reprocessed the PCR reads with MiXCR, giving one entry per CDR3 protein. Here the sample spans 750,000 to 950,000 distinct CDR3 sequences, roughly 16% being singletons. Specimen: PBMCs, mostly from graft donor cells, collected 360 days after TCRalphabeta/CD19-depleted stem cell transplant. The receptors derive from a male patient aged 10 to 17 who had a stem cell transplant for acute lymphoblastic leukemia, so the T cells may come from the graft donor. CDR3s include the opening cysteine and the closing phenylalanine or tryptophan. The order of the fields is V gene, J gene, clone size, D gene, CDR3 protein, CDR3 DNA. The D gene is left open where the match is weak. For some rows the clone size is stated as once, few or many, or as a class when expanded; others skip it.

>TRBV5-1|TRBJ2-7|NA|NA
CASQDSAAYEQYF
TGCGCCAGCCAAGATTCGGCAGCCTACGAGCAGTACTTC
>TRBV6-2/TRBV6-3|TRBJ2-7|NA|NA
CASLQVRSYEQYF
TGTGCCAGTCTGCAAGTCCGCTCCTACGAGCAGTACTTC
>TRBV5-5|TRBJ1-6|many|NA
CASSLADDSPLHF
TGTGCCAGCAGCTTGGCCGATGATTCACCCCTCCACTTT
>TRBV20-1|TRBJ2-1|NA|TRBD2
CSAGRAGSYNEQFF
TGCAGTGCTGGGAGGGCGGGGTCCTACAATGAGCAGTTCTTC
>TRBV5-5|TRBJ2-7|few|NA
CASSRDAGSATYEQYF
TGTGCCAGCAGCCGGGACGCGGGGTCAGCAACCTACGAGCAGTACTTC
>TRBV5-1|TRBJ2-7|few|TRBD2
CASSSPSGRVHEQYF
TGCGCCAGCAGCTCCCCCAGCGGGAGAGTCCACGAGCAGTACTTC
>TRBV11-1|TRBJ2-3|NA|NA
CASSLPNLLLGPSTDTQYF
TGTGCCAGCAGCTTACCGAACCTCCTTTTGGGGCCTAGCACAGATACGCAGTATTTT
>TRBV7-8|TRBJ1-5|NA|NA
CASSALTGNAQPQHF
TGTGCCAGCAGCGCCCTAACAGGGAACGCTCAGCCCCAGCATTTT
>TRBV24-1|TRBJ2-1|few|NA
CATSDSGLANNEQFF
TGTGCCACCAGTGACTCAGGGTTGGCTAACAATGAGCAGTTCTTC
>TRBV5-1|TRBJ1-1|few|NA
CASSPSWGGSEAFF
TGCGCCAGCAGCCCCTCCTGGGGTGGGTCTGAAGCTTTCTTT
>TRBV5-5|TRBJ2-1|NA|NA
CASSLEGRVSYNEQFF
TGTGCCAGCAGCTTGGAAGGGCGGGTGTCCTACAATGAGCAGTTCTTC
>TRBV7-9|TRBJ2-7|few|TRBD2
CASSFLRAGAYYEQYF
TGTGCCAGCAGCTTCCTTAGAGCGGGAGCCTACTACGAGCAGTACTTC
>TRBV4-1|TRBJ2-1|NA|TRBD1
CASSQDPGQGFNEQFF
TGCGCCAGCAGCCAAGATCCGGGACAGGGGTTCAATGAGCAGTTCTTC
>TRBV12-3/TRBV12-4|TRBJ1-1|many|NA
CASSLAGGNTEAFF
TGCGCCAGCAGCTTGGCTGGGGGAAACACTGAAGCTTTCTTT
>TRBV15|TRBJ2-7|few|TRBD2
CATSTGGSGYEQYF
TGTGCCACCAGCACCGGGGGTAGCGGGTACGAGCAGTACTTC
>TRBV3-1|TRBJ1-1|NA|NA
CACSQVGGTRYTEAFF
TGTGCCTGCAGCCAAGTAGGCGGCACCCGCTACACTGAAGCTTTCTTT
>TRBV12-3/TRBV12-4|TRBJ2-5|many|NA
CASSQAWRGQETQYF
TGTGCCAGCAGTCAAGCTTGGAGGGGCCAAGAGACCCAGTACTTC
>TRBV29-1|TRBJ1-4|many|NA
CSVGQVDNEKLFF
TGCAGCGTTGGGCAGGTCGACAATGAAAAACTGTTTTTT
>TRBV7-2|TRBJ1-5|NA|NA
CASSLESGIGPQHF
TGTGCCAGCAGCTTAGAATCGGGGATCGGGCCCCAGCATTTT
>TRBV28|TRBJ1-1|few|NA
CASSKPVNTEAFF
TGTGCCAGCAGTAAACCGGTAAACACTGAAGCTTTCTTT
>TRBV25-1|TRBJ1-1|many|TRBD1
CASSEYILRDRKGNTEAFF
TGTGCCAGCAGTGAATATATTCTGAGGGACAGGAAAGGGAACACTGAAGCTTTCTTT
>TRBV11-1|TRBJ2-1|few|TRBD2
CASSSTLATSGYYNEQFF
TGTGCCAGCAGCTCCACCCTGGCTACTAGCGGGTACTACAATGAGCAGTTCTTC
>TRBV12-3/TRBV12-4|TRBJ2-1|few|TRBD2
CASSPRLAGGPDEQFF
TGTGCCAGCAGTCCGAGACTAGCGGGAGGGCCTGATGAGCAGTTCTTC
>TRBV5-1|TRBJ1-5|many|NA
CASSKGVDQPQHF
TGCGCCAGCAGCAAGGGGGTCGATCAGCCCCAGCATTTT
>TRBV10-3|TRBJ2-7|many|TRBD2
CAISVAGETYEQYF
TGTGCCATCAGTGTTGCGGGAGAGACCTACGAGCAGTACTTC
>TRBV6-2/TRBV6-3|TRBJ1-3|NA|TRBD1
CASSYRQGRRSGNTIYF
TGTGCCAGCAGTTACCGACAGGGACGGCGGTCCGGAAACACCATATATTTT
>TRBV3-1|TRBJ2-5|few|TRBD2
CASRGLGTSGQETQYF
TGTGCCAGCAGAGGTCTCGGGACTAGCGGCCAAGAGACCCAGTACTTC
>TRBV6-5|TRBJ2-7|NA|NA
CASSYSTAGNYEQYF
TGTGCCAGCAGTTACTCGACGGCGGGAAACTACGAGCAGTACTTC
>TRBV30|TRBJ2-3|NA|TRBD1
CAWGQGRADTQYF
TGTGCCTGGGGACAGGGACGCGCAGATACGCAGTATTTT